Following are 15 T cell receptor beta chains from one sample sequenced in a study of OX40 agonist ivuxolimab in advanced cancers. The assay was immunoSEQ multiplex PCR, and TCRdb's table has in-frame clones only and misses some. The sample carries 80,000 to 90,000 clones, about 80% recorded once. The starting material was CD4+ or CD8+ T cells sorted from blood, obtained in a trial of the OX40 agonist ivuxolimab. Receptors were obtained from an adult with an advanced solid tumor such as melanoma, head and neck, liver or kidney cancer.

V gene TRBV7-2 combines with J gene TRBJ2-1, with D possibly being TRBD2 (6 bases). There are 17 residues in the CDR3. Germline CDR1 reads SGHTA; CDR2 reads FQGNSA. Trimming took 5 bases from V and 0 from J, leaving 17 bases between them. The CDR3 sequence: CASSTAVAVSSYNEQFF. The DNA of the CDR3 is TGTGCCAGCAGCACCGCGGTAGCGGTTAGCTCCTACAATGAGCAGTTCTTC.

The V call is TRBV19, the J call TRBJ2-5; D possibly uses TRBD1 or TRBD2 (5 bases each). This CDR3 spans 15 amino acids. Germline V gives CDR1 LNHDA, CDR2 SQIVND (reference sequence). The germline V and J ends were trimmed by 3 bases and 5 bases, with 16 bases remaining between them. The DNA of the CDR3 is TGTGCCAGTAGTATGGGTGGATCGGGGACGGAGACCCAGTACTTC. Translating gives CASSMGGSGTETQYF.

Of note for this clone: Because it lacks the conserved phenylalanine or tryptophan at the end, this CDR3 is likely a read error. The chain links TRBV7-9 to TRBJ1-2; tentatively, D is TRBD1 (5 bases). The CDR3 is 16 amino acids. Deletions cut 4 bases from V and 0 bases from J, with 15 bases between. Germline V gives CDR1 SEHNR, CDR2 FQNEAQ (reference sequence). CDR3 region: CASSSGGGDSNYGYTL. Written as DNA, the CDR3 is TGTGCCAGCAGCTCCGGGGGGGGAGATTCTAACTATGGCTACACCCTC.

The chain uses TRBV9 and TRBJ2-3; 7 bases line up with TRBD2. The V segment lost 3 bases and the J segment 6 bases; nucleotides outside the gene matches: 4. This CDR3 comprises 13 residues. The germline gives CDR1 SGDLS, CDR2 YYNGEE. The CDR3 nucleotides are TGTGCCAGCAGCGGTAGCGGGTGGGATACGCAGTATTTT. It translates to CASSGSGWDTQYF.

The J gene is TRBJ2-6, the V gene TRBV28; a weak D match, TRBD2 (5 bases). The CDR3 has 14 residues. CDR1 is MDHEN, CDR2 SYDVKM, per germline. V was cut by 8 bases and J by 4 bases, with 12 bases left in between. This CDR3 is CASVGWRGANVLTF. For the CDR3, the DNA is TGTGCCAGCGTTGGGTGGAGGGGGGCCAACGTCCTGACTTTC.

The chain carries TRBV7-8 and TRBJ2-6, with D hard to call. Germline V gives CDR1 SGHVS, CDR2 FQNEAQ. Trimming shortened V by 2 bases and J by 3 bases, and 17 bases separated the two germline ends. This CDR3 has 18 amino acids. CDR3 DNA: TGTGCCAGCAGCTTAACCCCTCCGTTGGCCGTTGGGGCCAACGTCCTGACTTTC. Translation gives CASSLTPPLAVGANVLTF.

The gene calls are TRBV7-2 and TRBJ2-5; D is undetermined. CDR3 size: 12 residues. Germline V CDR1 and CDR2: SGHTA, FQGNSA. Trimming took 5 bases from V and 0 from J, leaving 4 bases between them. In DNA, the CDR3 is TGTGCCAGCAGCCGAAACCAAGAGACCCAGTACTTC. As protein: CASSRNQETQYF.

This rearrangement joins TRBV6-5 to TRBJ1-4; 7 positions agree with TRBD1. Trimming cost V 6 bases and J 8 bases; bases outside gene matches: 6. CDR3 length: 13 residues. Germline CDR1 reads MNHEY; CDR2 reads SVGAGI. CDR3 coding DNA: TGTGCCAGCAGCCGAGGACAGGCCGAAAAACTGTTTTTT. Translation: CASSRGQAEKLFF.

This chain connects TRBV5-4 to TRBJ2-6; 10 nucleotides line up with TRBD1. CDR1 SGHNT and CDR2 YYREEE come from the germline V gene (reference sequence). V lost 4 bases, J lost 0 bases, and 10 bases stayed unmatched. CDR3 size: 19 residues. Here the CDR3 DNA reads TGTGCCAGCAGCCGCCGGGACAGGGGAGGTTCCTCTGGGGCCAACGTCCTGACTTTC. This translates into CASSRRDRGGSSGANVLTF.

This chain uses TRBV27 with TRBJ2-4, with unresolved D. V lost 5 bases and J lost 7, with 15 bases in between. The CDR3 spans 14 residues. CDR1 and CDR2 from the germline V gene are MNHEY and SMNVEV (reference sequence). The CDR3 region has the DNA TGTGCCAGCAGTCCCTCCAGCTGGTGGAACATTCAGTACTTC. Translating it yields CASSPSSWWNIQYF.

The rearrangement links TRBV7-2 to TRBJ2-3; 9 bases are a match to TRBD2. The CDR3 loop spans 16 amino acids. Germline lookup yields CDR1 SGHTA and CDR2 FQGNSA. With 3 bases clipped from V and 6 bases from J, the junction kept 10 bases outside the gene matches. The CDR3 is CASSFFSGGWGDTQYF. The CDR3 DNA follows: TGTGCCAGCAGCTTTTTTAGCGGGGGCTGGGGGGATACGCAGTATTTT.

The chain carries TRBV6-5 and TRBJ1-2, with a weak D call TRBD1 (6 bases). Germline lookup yields CDR1 MNHEY and CDR2 SVGAGI. The CDR3 has 13 amino acids. With 5 bases removed from V and 11 bases from J, the gap between germline ends came to 18 bases. The CDR3 loop is CASSALGTRSYTF. CDR3 in DNA: TGTGCCAGCAGTGCCCTCGGGACACGGAGTTACACCTTC.

This sequence joins TRBV7-9 and TRBJ2-5, with D perhaps matching TRBD2 (7 bases). The CDR3 has 15 amino acids. Germline assignment: CDR1 SEHNR and CDR2 FQNEAQ (reference sequence). With 2 bases removed from V and 0 bases from J, the gap between germline ends came to 10 bases. The CDR3 DNA reads as TGTGCCAGCAGCTTAACGGGGGGCTACCAAGAGACCCAGTACTTC. Its protein is CASSLTGGYQETQYF.

The V and J genes are TRBV29-1 and TRBJ2-3, with 8 bases fitting TRBD1. Germline CDR1 SQVTM, CDR2 ANQGSEA. J gave up 3 bases and V 4 bases, and 9 bases lay outside the gene matches. This CDR3 comprises 15 residues. The CDR3 region has the DNA TGCAGCGTTGCTTCCCTCGACAGGGGTACAGATACGCAGTATTTT. As protein: CSVASLDRGTDTQYF.

The chain carries TRBV5-1 and TRBJ1-5; perhaps TRBD1 as D (5 bases). The V gene's germline CDR1 is SGHRS and CDR2 YFSETQ. The CDR3 runs to 13 residues. The V end was cut by 3 bases, the J end by 4 bases, with 8 bases between. The DNA of the CDR3 is TGCGCCAGCAGCTGGGGCTCGAATCAGCCCCAGCATTTT. Its translation is CASSWGSNQPQHF.